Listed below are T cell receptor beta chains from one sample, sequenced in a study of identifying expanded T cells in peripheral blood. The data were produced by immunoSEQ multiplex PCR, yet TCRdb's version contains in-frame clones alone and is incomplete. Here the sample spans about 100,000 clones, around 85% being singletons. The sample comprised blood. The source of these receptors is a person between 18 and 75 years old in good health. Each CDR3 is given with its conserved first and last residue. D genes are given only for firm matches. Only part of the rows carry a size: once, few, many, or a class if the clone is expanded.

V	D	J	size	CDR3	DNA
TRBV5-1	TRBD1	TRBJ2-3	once	CASSFTPSGGGTDTQYF	TGCGCCAGCAGCTTCACTCCCTCAGGGGGCGGCACAGATACGCAGTATTTT
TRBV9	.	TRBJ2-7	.	CASSRWGPNEQYF	TGTGCCAGCAGCCGATGGGGGCCTAACGAGCAGTACTTC
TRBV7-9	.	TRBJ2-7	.	CASMGGLGQYF	TGTGCCAGCATGGGGGGGCTCGGGCAGTACTTC
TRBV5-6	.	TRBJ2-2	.	CASTPGGGGTGPGELFF	TGTGCCAGCACCCCTGGAGGGGGGGGTACCGGGCCCGGGGAGCTGTTTTTT
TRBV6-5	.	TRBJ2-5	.	CASSTNRETQYF	TGTGCCAGCAGTACCAACAGGGAGACCCAGTACTTC
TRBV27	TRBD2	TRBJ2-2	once	CASSLSGTSGVEMWELFF	TGTGCCAGCAGTTTATCTGGGACTAGCGGGGTCGAGATGTGGGAGCTGTTTTTT
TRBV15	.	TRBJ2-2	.	CATSRDLGRGELFF	TGTGCCACCAGCAGAGATTTGGGCCGCGGGGAGCTGTTTTTT
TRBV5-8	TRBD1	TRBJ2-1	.	CASSLDRGREFF	TGTGCCAGCAGCTTGGACAGGGGGCGCGAGTTCTTC
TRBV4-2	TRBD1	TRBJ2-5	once	CASSPTGSPQETQYF	TGTGCCAGCAGCCCGACAGGGTCCCCTCAAGAGACCCAGTACTTC
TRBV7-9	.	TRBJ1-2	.	CASSFSGTDNYGYTF	TGTGCCAGCAGCTTTTCCGGGACGGACAACTATGGCTACACCTTC
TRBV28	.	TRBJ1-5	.	CANSSGVQPQHF	TGTGCCAACAGTTCAGGGGTTCAGCCCCAGCATTTT
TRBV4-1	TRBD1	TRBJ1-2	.	CASSQDGDRGLYGYTF	TGCGCCAGCAGCCAAGATGGGGACAGGGGGCTATATGGCTACACCTTC
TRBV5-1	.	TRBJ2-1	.	CASSLTGVSLRNEQFF	TGCGCCAGCAGCTTGACGGGAGTCAGTTTAAGGAATGAGCAGTTCTTC
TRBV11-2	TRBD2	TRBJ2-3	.	CASRNPTSGRWRGTDTQYF	TGTGCCAGCAGGAACCCCACTAGCGGGCGTTGGCGGGGCACAGATACGCAGTATTTT
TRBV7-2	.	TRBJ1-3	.	CASSFGGETPTIYF	TGTGCCAGCAGCTTCGGGGGAGAAACGCCGACCATATATTTT
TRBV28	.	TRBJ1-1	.	CASIRNTEAFF	TGTGCCAGCATCAGGAACACTGAAGCTTTCTTT
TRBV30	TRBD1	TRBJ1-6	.	CAWDARRGLYSPLHF	TGTGCCTGGGACGCCCGGAGGGGGCTTTATTCACCCCTCCACTTT
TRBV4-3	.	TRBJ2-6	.	CASSQGADSGANVLTF	TGCGCCAGCAGCCAAGGGGCCGATTCTGGGGCCAACGTCCTGACTTTC
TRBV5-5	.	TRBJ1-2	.	CASSPGPGIDYGYTF	TGTGCCAGCAGCCCGGGCCCGGGAATCGACTATGGCTACACCTTC
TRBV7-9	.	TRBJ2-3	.	CASSLEAASTDTQYF	TGTGCCAGCAGCTTAGAAGCAGCCAGCACAGATACGCAGTATTTT
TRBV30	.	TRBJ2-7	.	CAWGGEWLYEQYF	TGTGCCTGGGGGGGCGAATGGCTCTACGAGCAGTACTTC
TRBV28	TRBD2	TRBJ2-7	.	CASSLLRLAGGLVPRRQYF	TGTGCCAGCAGTTTATTAAGGCTAGCGGGGGGCCTAGTGCCTCGGCGGCAGTACTTC
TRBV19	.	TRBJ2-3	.	CASSIRRFLGGPGDTQYF	TGTGCCAGTAGTATACGGAGGTTTCTCGGGGGGCCGGGAGATACGCAGTATTTT
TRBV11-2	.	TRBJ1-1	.	CASSQSLNTEAFF	TGTGCCAGCAGCCAAAGCCTGAACACTGAAGCTTTCTTT
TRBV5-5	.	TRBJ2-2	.	CASSLGPTGTGELFF	TGTGCCAGCAGCTTGGGCCCTACCGGCACCGGGGAGCTGTTTTTT
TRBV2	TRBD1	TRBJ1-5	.	CASSQGEVSNQPQHF	TGTGCCAGCAGTCAGGGGGAGGTTAGCAATCAGCCCCAGCATTTT
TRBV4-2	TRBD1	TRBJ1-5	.	CASSQAKTPGQGVFDQPQHF	TGTGCCAGCAGCCAAGCAAAGACTCCGGGACAGGGGGTTTTCGATCAGCCCCAGCATTTT